The rows below give T cell receptor beta chains drawn from one sample of a study of cytomegalovirus exposure and HLA in healthy donors. Libraries were prepared by immunoSEQ multiplex PCR; TCRdb keeps only in-frame clonotypes and omits some of them. The data show around 180,000 clones, 70% to 80% seen once. Material for sequencing was PBMCs. The receptors were gathered from a woman aged 25 to 39 in good health and CMV-seropositive. Both conserved end residues are part of each CDR3. The D gene is left open where the match is weak. Where a row states a size, it is once, few, many or the class of an expanded clone; other rows omit it.

clone_size: NA
j_call: TRBJ1-2
d_call: TRBD1
v_call: TRBV7-8
cdr3_aa: CASSLGGVGQGNYGYTF
cdr3_nt: TGTGCCAGCAGCTTAGGAGGGGTGGGACAGGGGAACTATGGCTACACCTTC

clone_size: NA
j_call: TRBJ1-4
d_call: NA
v_call: TRBV14
cdr3_aa: CASSQVPAELFF
cdr3_nt: TGTGCCAGCAGCCAAGTCCCCGCAGAACTGTTTTTT

clone_size: NA
j_call: TRBJ2-1
d_call: TRBD2
v_call: TRBV7-2
cdr3_aa: CASSLGLAGGSYNEQFF
cdr3_nt: TGTGCCAGCAGCTTAGGGCTAGCGGGAGGGTCGTACAATGAGCAGTTCTTC

clone_size: NA
j_call: TRBJ2-7
d_call: NA
v_call: TRBV4-2
cdr3_aa: CASSQVTSGSLISSYEQYF
cdr3_nt: TGTGCCAGCAGCCAAGTAACTAGTGGTAGCCTAATTAGCTCCTACGAGCAGTACTTC

clone_size: NA
j_call: TRBJ2-3
d_call: TRBD2
v_call: TRBV5-1
cdr3_aa: CASSLFTSGTDTQYF
cdr3_nt: TGCGCCAGCAGCTTGTTTACTAGCGGCACAGATACGCAGTATTTT

clone_size: NA
j_call: TRBJ1-1
d_call: TRBD1
v_call: TRBV11-2
cdr3_aa: CASSLGDRDTEAFF
cdr3_nt: TGTGCCAGCAGCTTAGGGGACAGGGACACTGAAGCTTTCTTT

clone_size: NA
j_call: TRBJ1-1
d_call: NA
v_call: TRBV9
cdr3_aa: CASSAAIPKQRGTEAFF
cdr3_nt: TGTGCCAGCAGCGCAGCCATTCCAAAACAGAGGGGGACTGAAGCTTTCTTT

clone_size: NA
j_call: TRBJ2-3
d_call: NA
v_call: TRBV5-1
cdr3_aa: CASSLAGTSTDTQYF
cdr3_nt: TGCGCCAGCAGCTTGGCCGGGACTAGCACAGATACGCAGTATTTT

clone_size: once
j_call: TRBJ2-1
d_call: NA
v_call: TRBV2
cdr3_aa: CASSQGTPYNEQFF
cdr3_nt: TGTGCCAGCAGTCAGGGGACCCCCTACAATGAGCAGTTCTTC

clone_size: NA
j_call: TRBJ1-1
d_call: NA
v_call: TRBV25-1
cdr3_aa: CASSASTGIQAFF
cdr3_nt: TGTGCCAGCAGTGCCTCCACAGGAATCCAAGCTTTCTTT

clone_size: NA
j_call: TRBJ2-7
d_call: TRBD2
v_call: TRBV11-2
cdr3_aa: CASSRKASGTYEQYF
cdr3_nt: TGTGCCAGCAGCCGGAAAGCTAGCGGCACCTACGAGCAGTACTTC

clone_size: once
j_call: TRBJ1-5
d_call: NA
v_call: TRBV2
cdr3_aa: CASSGQKMGYSNQPQHF
cdr3_nt: TGTGCCAGCAGTGGACAGAAAATGGGCTATAGCAATCAGCCCCAGCATTTT

clone_size: NA
j_call: TRBJ2-1
d_call: NA
v_call: TRBV7-3
cdr3_aa: CASSAQGAPSYNEQFF
cdr3_nt: TGTGCCAGCAGCGCTCAGGGCGCTCCATCCTACAATGAGCAGTTCTTC

clone_size: NA
j_call: TRBJ2-2
d_call: NA
v_call: TRBV19
cdr3_aa: CASSEGGELFF
cdr3_nt: TGTGCCAGTAGTGAGGGCGGGGAGCTGTTTTTT

clone_size: few
j_call: TRBJ1-3
d_call: TRBD1
v_call: TRBV4-2
cdr3_aa: CASSQRDREAGNTIYF
cdr3_nt: TGTGCCAGCAGCCAACGGGACAGGGAGGCTGGAAACACCATATATTTT

clone_size: NA
j_call: TRBJ2-4
d_call: TRBD2
v_call: TRBV29-1
cdr3_aa: CSVEDPASGSNIQYF
cdr3_nt: TGCAGCGTTGAAGATCCGGCTAGCGGGAGTAACATTCAGTACTTC

clone_size: NA
j_call: TRBJ2-2
d_call: NA
v_call: TRBV30
cdr3_aa: CAWTVYDTGELFF
cdr3_nt: TGTGCCTGGACGGTTTATGACACCGGGGAGCTGTTTTTT